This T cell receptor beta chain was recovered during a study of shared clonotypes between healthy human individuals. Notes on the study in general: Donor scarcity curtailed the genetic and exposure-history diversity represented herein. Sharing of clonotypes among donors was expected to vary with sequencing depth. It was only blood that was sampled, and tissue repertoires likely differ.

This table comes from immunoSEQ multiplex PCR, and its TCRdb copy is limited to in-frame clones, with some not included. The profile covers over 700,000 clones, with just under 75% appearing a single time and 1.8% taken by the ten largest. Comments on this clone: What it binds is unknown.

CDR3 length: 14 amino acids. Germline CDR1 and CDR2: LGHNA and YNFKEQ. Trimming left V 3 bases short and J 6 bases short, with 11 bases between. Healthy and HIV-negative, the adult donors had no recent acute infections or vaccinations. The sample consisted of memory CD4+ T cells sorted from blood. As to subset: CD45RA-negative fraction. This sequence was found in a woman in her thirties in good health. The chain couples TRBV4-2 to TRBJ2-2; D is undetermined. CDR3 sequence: CASSHPSASGELFF. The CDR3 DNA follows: TGTGCCAGCAGCCATCCCTCAGCATCCGGGGAGCTGTTTTTT.